This TCR beta chain originates from a study of shared clonotypes between healthy human individuals (dated by TCRdb to the early 2020s). With respect to the entire study: The cohort included three men and a couple of women between 18 and 49 years of age. To estimate repertoire size and how much clonotypes are shared between individuals, the study performed deep sequencing of blood TCR repertoires from 4 to 6 healthy adults. Leukapheresis yielded between about 0.85 and 10 billion PBMCs per donor. For each donor, CD4 naive and CD4 memory were each given three plates, CD8 naive was given two plates, and CD8 memory was given one plate. Libraries were prepared and TCR repertoires were sequenced by different laboratories using diverse techniques, in order to increase sequencing depth and limit assay-specific biases.

Comment on this clone: The antigen it recognizes is unknown. Nothing much larger sits one base from this clone, and base qualities are not available.

The donors were healthy, HIV-negative adults with no recently reported acute infections or vaccinations. Every donor was a Caucasian adult living in Nashville, Tennessee, USA. Magnetic negative selection was used to enrich CD4+ T cells, after which naive cells were positively selected on CD45RA and the negative fraction became the memory subset. After blood collection by leukapheresis, PBMCs were isolated using Ficoll-Histopaque density gradient centrifugation and then cryopreserved in the vapor phase of liquid nitrogen. Analytical flow cytometry was used to check the purity and quantity of every magnetically sorted T cell population. Genomic DNA was isolated from each sorted fraction and quantified by UV absorbance on a Nanodrop 2000c. Study-wide findings and limitations: The genetic and exposure-history diversity represented was limited by the small number of donors. Clonotypes shared by all four sorted-subset donors showed higher generation probabilities than non-shared clonotypes. Pairwise subsampling indicated that sequencing depth was expected to affect the degree of clonotype sharing among donors. Larger estimated clonotype richness was generally found for naive subsets than for memory subsets. Sharing across several donors was observed for roughly 5% of naive CD4, over 3% of naive CD8, 2.3% of memory CD4, and roughly 0.43% of memory CD8 clonotypes. Even with the large sequencing depth, rarefaction of the sorted-subset datasets indicated that sequencing was incomplete. Sampling was limited to blood, and TCR repertoires in tissue likely differ from TCR repertoires in blood.

Using the deep immunoSEQ assay, multiplex PCR amplified TCR CDR3 regions from genomic DNA. Extracted genomic DNA from each cell subset was distributed evenly across all wells of several immunoSEQ 96-well plates, and each plate was treated as a replicate. For sorted subsets, around 200 ng genomic DNA, equal to 30,000 to 35,000 T cell genomes, was loaded into each replicate PCR. Purified libraries were quantified with a Qubit 3.0 fluorometer, sized on a Bioanalyzer 2100, and re-quantified with the KAPA Library Quantification kit. Each immunoSEQ 96-well plate was sequenced on its own single-read 150-cycle Illumina NextSeq 550 flow cell. Under the source paper's analysis protocol: The immunoSEQ output contained only junctional sequences without quality scores, so filtering could not match that applied to full-length reads. To assign V/J genes and CDR3, sequences were annotated using PyIR, a Python wrapper for IgBLAST v1.9, with IMGT germline references. Reads with weak V/J assignments (E-value above 1e-6), missing CDR3, stop codons, out-of-frame junctions, or ambiguous translated residues were removed. V3J clonotypes were defined by identical inferred V gene, J gene, and CDR3 amino acid sequence. Percentage overlap between repertoires was calculated by dividing the number of shared unique clonotypes by the size of the smaller repertoire. Three approaches were used to assess repertoire richness: RTK rarefaction, the Chao1 estimator, and Recon v2.1 estimates of unobserved clonotypes. For all TCRbeta clonotypes obtained by the gDNA method from a few donors, generation probabilities were computed with OLGA. TCRdb re-hosts the immuneACCESS table, in-frame sequences only. Its copies lack some clones; in the studies checked, an unresolved V gene accounts for under half of them, and the cause for the rest is not known. D and trimming come from the DNA, and the V and J calls and clone size come from that table. This sample gives about 2.4 million clones in total; roughly 93% of them show up just once. The ten largest clonotypes hold approximately 0.36% of the sample.

Taken from cysteine to phenylalanine, the CDR3 has 16 residues. Of the read, only the CDR3 DNA is kept; its 48 bases are in frame from base 1. At the junction V is shortened by 5 bases and J by 2 bases; bases outside the gene matches: 11. Reading the germline V gene (reference sequence) gives CDR1 LNHDA and CDR2 SQIVND. What was sequenced was naive CD4+ T cells from PBMCs. The cell subset or site label for this specimen denotes: CD45RA+ positively selected. The origin of this receptor is a man aged 18 to 35 in good health. Some clones in this sample may be carry-over from other donors' samples. The chain uses TRBV19 and TRBJ1-2; 7 nucleotides in the junction match TRBD1. CDR3 reads: CASSYTTGAANYGYTF. In nucleotides, the sequence is TGTGCCAGTAGTTACACCACAGGGGCCGCGAACTATGGCTACACCTTC. Extended through the reference TRBV19 and TRBJ1-2 proteins, this CDR3 yields the full variable domain: DGGITQSPKYLFRKEGQNVTLSCEQNLNHDAMYWYRQDPGQGLRLIYYSQIVNDFQKGDIAEGYSVSREKKESFPLTVTSAQKNPTAFYLCASSYTTGAANYGYTFGSGTRLTVV.